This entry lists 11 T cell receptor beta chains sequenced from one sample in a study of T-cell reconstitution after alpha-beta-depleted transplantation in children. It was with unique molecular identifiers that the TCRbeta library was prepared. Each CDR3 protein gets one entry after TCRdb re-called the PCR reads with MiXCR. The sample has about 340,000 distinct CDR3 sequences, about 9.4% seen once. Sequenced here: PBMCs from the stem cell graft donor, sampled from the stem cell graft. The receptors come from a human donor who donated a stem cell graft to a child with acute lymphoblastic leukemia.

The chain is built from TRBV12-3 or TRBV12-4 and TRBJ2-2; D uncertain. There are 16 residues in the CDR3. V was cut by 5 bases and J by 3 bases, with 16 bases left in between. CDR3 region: CASSPGPNGYTGELFF. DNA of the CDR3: TGTGCCAGCAGTCCCGGGCCAAATGGTTACACCGGGGAGCTGTTTTTT.

In DNA form, the CDR3 reads TGTGCCAGCAGCACCCAAACGGGGTCTAACTATGGCTACACCTTC. Encoded protein: CASSTQTGSNYGYTF. The chain links TRBV7-9 to TRBJ1-2, with D hard to call. The V gene lost 5 bases and the J gene lost 0 bases, with 13 bases spanning the gap. Germline V CDR1 and CDR2: SEHNR, FQNEAQ (reference sequence). CDR3 length: 15 residues.

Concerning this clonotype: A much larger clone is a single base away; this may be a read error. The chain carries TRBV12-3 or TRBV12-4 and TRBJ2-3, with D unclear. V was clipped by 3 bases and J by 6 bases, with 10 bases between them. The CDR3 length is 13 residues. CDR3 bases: TGTGCCAGCAGTTTGTTGCCTTTCGATACGCAGTATTTT. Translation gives CASSLLPFDTQYF.

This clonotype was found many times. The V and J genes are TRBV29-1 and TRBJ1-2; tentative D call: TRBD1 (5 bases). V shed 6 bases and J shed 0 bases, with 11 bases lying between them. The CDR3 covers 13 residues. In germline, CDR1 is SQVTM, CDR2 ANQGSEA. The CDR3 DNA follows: TGCAGCGTAACAGGAGCTGCTAACTATGGCTACACCTTC. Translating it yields CSVTGAANYGYTF.

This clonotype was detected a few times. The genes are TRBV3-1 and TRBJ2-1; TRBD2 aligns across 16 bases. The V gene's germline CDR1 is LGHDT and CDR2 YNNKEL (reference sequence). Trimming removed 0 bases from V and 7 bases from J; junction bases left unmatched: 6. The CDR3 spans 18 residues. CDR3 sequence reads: CASSQEAGLAGGPNEQFF. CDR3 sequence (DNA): TGTGCCAGCAGCCAAGAGGCGGGACTAGCGGGAGGGCCAAATGAGCAGTTCTTC.

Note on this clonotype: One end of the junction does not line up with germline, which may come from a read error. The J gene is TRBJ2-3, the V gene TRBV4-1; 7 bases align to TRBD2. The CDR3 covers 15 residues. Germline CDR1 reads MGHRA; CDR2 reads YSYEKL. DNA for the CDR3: TGCGCCAGCAGCCAAGATGCTAGCGGCACAGCTACGCAGTATTTT. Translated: CASSQDASGTATQYF.

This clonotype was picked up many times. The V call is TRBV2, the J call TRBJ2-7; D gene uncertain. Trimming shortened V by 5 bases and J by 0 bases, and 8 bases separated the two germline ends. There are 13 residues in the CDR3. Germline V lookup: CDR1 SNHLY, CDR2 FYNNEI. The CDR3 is CASSTTFSYEQYF. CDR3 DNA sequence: TGTGCCAGCAGTACGACTTTCTCCTACGAGCAGTACTTC.

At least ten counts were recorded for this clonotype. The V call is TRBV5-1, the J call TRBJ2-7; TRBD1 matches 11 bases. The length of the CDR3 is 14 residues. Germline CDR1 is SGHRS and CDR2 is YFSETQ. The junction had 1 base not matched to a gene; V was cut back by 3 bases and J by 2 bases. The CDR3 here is CASSWGQGAYEQYF. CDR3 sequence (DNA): TGCGCCAGCAGCTGGGGACAGGGGGCCTACGAGCAGTACTTC.

This chain's CDR3 is CASSQWGWGETSTDTQYF. In DNA form, the CDR3 reads TGCGCCAGCAGCCAATGGGGCTGGGGGGAAACTAGCACAGATACGCAGTATTTT. The chain combines TRBV4-1 with TRBJ2-3; maybe TRBD2 (6 bases). Germline lookup yields CDR1 MGHRA and CDR2 YSYEKL. The CDR3 runs to 18 residues. With 2 bases removed from V and 0 bases from J, the gap between germline ends came to 18 bases.

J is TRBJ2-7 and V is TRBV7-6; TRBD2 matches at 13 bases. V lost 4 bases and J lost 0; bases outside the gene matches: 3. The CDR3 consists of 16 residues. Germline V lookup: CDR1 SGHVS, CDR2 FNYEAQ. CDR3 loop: CASSSGLAGRSYEQYF. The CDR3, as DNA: TGTGCCAGCAGCTCGGGACTAGCGGGACGCTCCTACGAGCAGTACTTC.

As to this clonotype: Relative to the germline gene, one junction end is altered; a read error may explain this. The CDR3 DNA reads as TGCAGTGCTCGCTCGGGATTCTCCCACGAGCAGTACTTC. Translation: CSARSGFSHEQYF. The genes are TRBV20-1 and TRBJ2-7; perhaps TRBD2 as D (5 bases). Germline loops: CDR1 DFQATT, CDR2 SNEGSKA (reference sequence). The CDR3 sequence is 13 residues long.